The 8 T cell receptor beta chains in this list originate from one sample, sequenced in a study of T cell responses to AZD1222 COVID-19 vaccine. Clones were sequenced by immunoSEQ multiplex PCR, and TCRdb holds only the in-frame ones, with some missing. The sample consists of about 62,000 clones, around nine tenths of them appearing once. The specimen comprised peripheral blood, sampled on day 0 of AZD1222 vaccination. These receptor sequences come from an adult in good health.

The chain couples TRBV19 to TRBJ2-3; a weak D match, TRBD2 (5 bases). Germline V gene sequence: CDR1 LNHDA, CDR2 SQIVND (reference sequence). The CDR3 totals 15 residues. The V end lost 4 bases, the J end lost 0 bases, and 11 bases lay between the germline ends. This CDR3 is CASSTDWFSTDTQYF. CDR3 coding DNA: TGTGCCAGTAGTACGGACTGGTTTAGCACAGATACGCAGTATTTT.

The V gene is TRBV25-1, the J gene TRBJ1-6, with TRBD1 as a possible D gene (6 bases). The CDR3 has 17 residues. Trimming shortened V by 2 bases and J by 7 bases, and 18 bases separated the two germline ends. Germline assignment: CDR1 MGHDK and CDR2 SYGVNS. The CDR3 DNA is TGTGCCAGCAGTGAAGTGGGCAGGGGCTTGAGCAATTCACCCCTCCACTTT. Its protein is CASSEVGRGLSNSPLHF.

This clone was recorded a few times. The CDR3 protein is CASSLAVTGGLRTEAFF. CDR3 nucleotides: TGCGCCAGCAGCTTGGCCGTTACAGGGGGCTTGAGGACTGAAGCTTTCTTT. This chain connects TRBV5-1 to TRBJ1-1; 9 nucleotides match TRBD1. The CDR3 is 17 amino acids. Germline CDR1 and CDR2: SGHRS and YFSETQ. V was clipped by 0 bases and J by 5 bases; unmatched bases: 11.

The V and J genes are TRBV2 and TRBJ2-1; D might be TRBD2 (6 bases). Trimming left V 1 base short and J 8 bases short, with 12 bases between. Germline loops: CDR1 SNHLY, CDR2 FYNNEI. This CDR3 has 14 amino acids. The CDR3 sequence is CASSEVGGGDEQFF. The CDR3 DNA follows: TGTGCCAGCAGTGAAGTTGGCGGCGGGGATGAGCAGTTCTTC.

This chain joins TRBV27 and TRBJ1-2; D possibly corresponds to TRBD1 (5 bases). The CDR3 extends over 14 amino acids. Trimming stripped 5 bases from V and 7 bases from J, with 17 bases between. The V gene's germline CDR1 is MNHEY and CDR2 SMNVEV (reference sequence). The chain's CDR3 is CASSPRGAHGGYTF. The CDR3 bases are TGTGCCAGCAGTCCCCGTGGGGCCCACGGTGGCTACACCTTC.

The gene calls are TRBV7-9 and TRBJ1-3, with a weak D call TRBD1 (6 bases). The germline CDR1 and CDR2 sequences are SEHNR and FQNEAQ (reference sequence). Trimming took 5 bases from V and 0 from J, leaving 14 bases between them. The CDR3 loop spans 16 amino acids. In nucleotides, the CDR3 is TGTGCCAGCAGCGCCGGGACAATATCCTCTGGAAACACCATATATTTT. It is translated as CASSAGTISSGNTIYF.

This clone has a handful of counts. The gene calls are TRBV3-1 (or the pseudogene TRBV3-2) and TRBJ1-2; D is unclear. CDR1 is LGHDT, CDR2 YNNKEL, per germline (reference sequence). The CDR3 runs 15 residues. The V and J ends lost 1 base and 8 bases respectively, with 17 bases between them. The CDR3 sequence is CASSQVDRPWRGYTF. The CDR3 DNA reads as TGTGCCAGCAGCCAAGTAGACCGACCATGGCGAGGCTACACCTTC.

The V gene is TRBV21-1, the J gene TRBJ1-2; TRBD1, the table's D call, lacks a check against the DNA. TRBV21-1 counts as a pseudogene. This CDR3 contains 15 residues. The CDR3 spells CASSKGARTNYGYTF. In nucleotides, the CDR3 is TGTGCCAGCAGCAAAGGGGCCAGGACTAACTATGGCTACACCTTC.